A single sample gave rise to the 26 T cell receptor beta chains below, sequenced in a study of siplizumab effects on memory and regulatory T cells. Clones were sequenced by immunoSEQ multiplex PCR, and TCRdb holds only the in-frame ones, with some missing. The sample holds fewer than 110,000 clones, around nine tenths seen once. Sequenced: non-Treg CD4+ T cells sorted from blood. The receptors originated from a human donor in good health.

The chain joins TRBV19 to TRBJ1-5; tentative D call: TRBD1 (5 bases). Trimming left V 4 bases short and J 4 bases short, with 8 bases between. The CDR3 runs to 13 residues. Germline values: CDR1 LNHDA, CDR2 SQIVND (reference sequence). This CDR3 reads CASSKQGNQPQHF. The CDR3 bases are TGTGCCAGTAGTAAGCAGGGAAATCAGCCCCAGCATTTT.

The chain links TRBV6-1 to TRBJ1-5; 7 bases align to TRBD1. V lost 8 bases to trimming and J lost 2 bases; unmatched junction nucleotides: 6. CDR1 and CDR2 from the germline V gene are MNHNS and SASEGT. The CDR3 totals 14 residues. CDR3 residues: CASGQVLGNQPQHF. The CDR3 nucleotides read TGTGCCAGCGGACAGGTACTAGGCAATCAGCCCCAGCATTTT.

The rearrangement uses TRBV6-1 and TRBJ2-3; D is possibly TRBD1 (6 bases). Germline V lookup: CDR1 MNHNS, CDR2 SASEGT. V dropped 5 bases and J dropped 9 bases, with 9 bases sitting between them. The CDR3 spans 11 residues. CDR3 coding DNA: TGTGCCAGCAGTTCAGGGGTAACGCAGTATTTT. This translates into CASSSGVTQYF.

V is TRBV7-6 and J is TRBJ2-5; a possible D gene is TRBD2 (7 bases). This CDR3 comprises 13 residues. The V end was cut by 5 bases, the J end by 5 bases, with 12 bases between. Germline CDR1 reads SGHVS; CDR2 reads FNYEAQ. CDR3 DNA sequence: TGTGCCAGCAGCAAGGGGGGGGGTGAGACCCAGTACTTC. The encoded protein is CASSKGGGETQYF.

This clone was found once. The V and J genes are TRBV6-5 and TRBJ2-1; D remains unclear. Germline V gene data show CDR1 as MNHEY and CDR2 as SVGAGI. V lost 4 bases and J lost 4, with 14 bases in between. The CDR3 runs to 15 residues. The CDR3 protein is CASSLGVGSYNEQFF. DNA of the CDR3: TGTGCCAGCAGTTTAGGAGTGGGATCATACAATGAGCAGTTCTTC.

Notes on this clone: Other DNA sequences within the sample encode an identical CDR3. J is TRBJ2-3 and V is TRBV7-2; 12 nucleotides match TRBD2. J lost 0 bases, V lost 5 bases, and 3 bases had no gene match. Germline lookup yields CDR1 SGHTA and CDR2 FQGNSA. The CDR3 contains 16 residues. The CDR3 region is CASSRTSGTSTDTQYF. The CDR3 DNA reads TGTGCCAGCAGCCGGACTAGCGGGACAAGCACAGATACGCAGTATTTT.

This clone occurred once. This chain connects TRBV12-5 to TRBJ2-7; D is undetermined. This CDR3 is 12 amino acids long. V shed 1 base and J shed 4 bases, with 5 bases lying between them. The V gene's germline CDR1 is LGHNT and CDR2 FRNRAP. CDR3 loop: CASGLGDYEQYF. DNA of the CDR3: TGTGCTAGTGGTTTGGGAGATTACGAGCAGTACTTC. Supplemented by reference TRBV12-5 and TRBJ2-7, the full variable domain reads DARVTQTPRHKVTEMGQEVTMRCQPILGHNTVFWYRQTMMQGLELLAYFRNRAPLDDSGMPKDRFSAEMPDATLATLKIQPSEPRDSAVYFCASGLGDYEQYFGPGTRLTVT.

The chain joins TRBV14 to TRBJ2-2; 9 bases are a match to TRBD1. The CDR3 consists of 19 residues. Germline values: CDR1 SGHDN, CDR2 FVKESK. V lost 4 bases and J lost 1; bases outside the gene matches: 13. The CDR3 DNA is TGTGCCAGCAGCCGCCGACCGACAGGGGGTGTGGGGAACACCGGGGAGCTGTTTTTT. It encodes CASSRRPTGGVGNTGELFF.

As DNA, the CDR3 is TGTGCCAGCAGCCGGACCACCGGGGAGCTGTTTTTT. The encoded protein is CASSRTTGELFF. The rearrangement uses TRBV6-5 and TRBJ2-2, with D unresolved. V lost 6 bases to trimming and J lost 4 bases, with 6 bases between them. The germline V gene has CDR1 MNHEY and CDR2 SVGAGI. This CDR3 region has 12 residues.

The chain links TRBV5-1 to TRBJ1-6, with a possible D match to TRBD1 (5 bases). CDR3 size: 16 residues. V lost 0 bases and J 2 bases, leaving 9 bases between the germline ends. Germline assignment: CDR1 SGHRS and CDR2 YFSETQ. This chain's CDR3 is CASSLAPRAYNSPLHF. In DNA, the CDR3 is TGCGCCAGCAGCTTGGCCCCCAGGGCCTATAATTCACCCCTCCACTTT.

This chain connects TRBV7-2 to TRBJ2-5; tentatively, D is TRBD1 or TRBD2 (5 bases each). The germline CDR1 and CDR2 sequences are SGHTA and FQGNSA. Trimming took off 7 bases at V and 1 base at J, with 10 bases between the two ends. The CDR3 length is 13 residues. This CDR3 reads CASTLGGQETQYF. The CDR3 DNA sequence: TGTGCCAGCACGCTTGGGGGCCAAGAGACCCAGTACTTC.

The V gene is TRBV18, the J gene TRBJ1-2, with 7 bases lining up with TRBD1. The germline V gene has CDR1 KGHSH and CDR2 LQKENI. The CDR3 has 18 amino acids. J gave up 0 bases and V 3 bases, and 13 bases lay outside the gene matches. CDR3: CASSPQYPGQTANYGYTF. The CDR3 bases are TGTGCCAGCTCACCGCAGTATCCGGGACAGACCGCTAACTATGGCTACACCTTC.

The chain recombines TRBV5-1 with TRBJ1-4, with TRBD1 matching over 10 bases. CDR1 is SGHRS and CDR2 is YFSETQ in the germline V gene. The CDR3 spans 16 residues. The trim removed 2 bases at V and 7 bases at J, leaving 8 bases unmatched. CDR3 loop: CASSFTAGTGVEKLFF. In DNA, the CDR3 is TGCGCCAGCAGCTTTACGGCGGGGACAGGGGTTGAAAAACTGTTTTTT.

The chain is built from TRBV5-1 and TRBJ1-3; D possibly corresponds to TRBD1 (6 bases). Germline-derived CDR1 and CDR2 are SGHRS and YFSETQ. The length of the CDR3 is 15 residues. Trimming stripped 2 bases from V and 2 bases from J, with 11 bases between. This CDR3 is CASSLRQDPGNTIYF. The CDR3 region has the DNA TGCGCCAGCAGCTTAAGACAGGATCCTGGAAACACCATATATTTT. Full variable domain (missing parts from reference TRBV5-1 and TRBJ1-3): KAGVTQTPRYLIKTRGQQVTLSCSPISGHRSVSWYQQTPGQGLQFLFEYFSETQRNKGNFPGRFSGRQFSNSRSEMNVSTLELGDSALYLCASSLRQDPGNTIYFGEGSWLTVV.

V and J are TRBV6-6 and TRBJ2-3; TRBD1 matches at 9 bases. Per germline, CDR1 MNHNY and CDR2 SVGAGI (reference sequence). V lost 6 bases and J lost 2; bases outside the gene matches: 6. The CDR3 has 15 residues. The CDR3: CASRARDRDTDTQYF. CDR3 in DNA: TGTGCCAGCAGAGCCCGGGACAGGGACACAGATACGCAGTATTTT.

This chain links TRBV11-1 with TRBJ2-2; 7 bases are shared with TRBD2. V shed 1 base and J 6 bases; nucleotides not matched to a gene: 8. Germline V gene lookup returns CDR1 SGHAT and CDR2 FQDESV (reference sequence). This CDR3 contains 16 residues. The CDR3 here is CASSLGFAGEPGELFF. CDR3 sequence (DNA): TGTGCCAGCAGCTTAGGTTTTGCGGGAGAACCCGGGGAGCTGTTTTTT.

The rearrangement joins TRBV27 to TRBJ2-6, with D unresolved. The CDR3 covers 16 residues. V was shortened by 0 bases and J by 0 bases, with 6 bases between the two germline ends. Germline lookup yields CDR1 MNHEY and CDR2 SMNVEV (reference sequence). CDR3: CASSLSRNSGANVLTF. The CDR3 nucleotides are TGTGCCAGCAGTTTATCCCGGAACTCTGGGGCCAACGTCCTGACTTTC.

A remark on this clone: One junction end disagrees with the germline gene, perhaps due to a read error. This chain connects TRBV7-7 to TRBJ2-1; 9 positions match TRBD2. This CDR3 region has 15 residues. Germline CDR1 and CDR2: SSHAT and FNYEAQ (reference sequence). This CDR3 is CASSLSIAGVHEQFF. In DNA, the CDR3 is TGTGCTAGCAGCTTATCCATAGCGGGAGTCCATGAGCAGTTCTTC.

The CDR3 bases are TGTGCCAGCAGAAATACAGGGAGGCACGAGCAGTACTTC. The encoded protein is CASRNTGRHEQYF. The chain uses TRBV11-2 and TRBJ2-7; TRBD1 or TRBD2 may be the D gene (6 bases each). The germline V gene encodes CDR1 SGHAT and CDR2 FQNNGV. The CDR3 runs 13 residues. Trimming took off 6 bases at V and 5 bases at J, with 14 bases between the two ends.

This rearrangement joins TRBV5-4 to TRBJ2-1; 13 bases match TRBD2. With 5 bases clipped from V and 1 base from J, the junction kept 3 bases outside the gene matches. From germline, CDR1 is SGHNT and CDR2 YYREEE (reference sequence). The CDR3 covers 16 residues. CDR3 sequence (DNA): TGTGCCAGCAGACCACTAGCGGGAGGGTCCTACAATGAGCAGTTCTTC. Amino acids: CASRPLAGGSYNEQFF.

The V call is TRBV9, the J call TRBJ1-3; tentatively, D is TRBD1 (6 bases). CDR3 length equals 17 residues. V was cut by 4 bases and J by 0 bases, with 17 bases left in between. The germline V gene encodes CDR1 SGDLS and CDR2 YYNGEE. The DNA for the CDR3 is TGTGCCAGCAGCCCCCACAGGGCCTCGAGCTCTGGAAACACCATATATTTT. Protein product: CASSPHRASSSGNTIYF.

The chain combines TRBV5-1 with TRBJ2-7; D unclear. V lost 0 bases and J 3 bases, leaving 10 bases between the germline ends. The germline V gene has CDR1 SGHRS and CDR2 YFSETQ. The CDR3 contains 14 residues. The CDR3 protein is CASSLDIQVYEQYF. The DNA for the CDR3 is TGCGCCAGCAGCTTGGATATTCAGGTCTACGAGCAGTACTTC.

The chain combines TRBV9 with TRBJ2-4; D is ambiguous. The germline gives CDR1 SGDLS, CDR2 YYNGEE. The CDR3 spans 15 residues. Trimming cost V 1 base and J 0 bases, with 8 bases left between them. The CDR3 DNA reads as TGTGCCAGCAGCGTAAGTTTACTAGCCAAAAACATTCAGTACTTC. Encoded protein: CASSVSLLAKNIQYF. Combining the CDR3 with reference TRBV9 and TRBJ2-4 gives the whole variable domain DSGVTQTPKHLITATGQRVTLRCSPRSGDLSVYWYQQSLDQGLQFLIQYYNGEERAKGNILERFSAQQFPDLHSELNLSSLELGDSALYFCASSVSLLAKNIQYFGAGTRLSVL.

The V and J genes are TRBV13 and TRBJ2-5, with a weak D call TRBD1 (6 bases). The CDR3 contains 14 residues. The germline V gene encodes CDR1 PRHDT and CDR2 FYEKMQ (reference sequence). V lost 0 bases and J lost 3, with 8 bases in between. The DNA of the CDR3 is TGTGCCAGCAGCTTAGGGGGGGCGGAAGAGACCCAGTACTTC. Amino acids: CASSLGGAEETQYF.

The chain uses TRBV7-6 and TRBJ2-7, with D perhaps given as TRBD1 or TRBD2 (5 bases each). This CDR3 has 15 amino acids. The V end lost 5 bases, the J end lost 5 bases, and 19 bases lay between the germline ends. The germline V gene has CDR1 SGHVS and CDR2 FNYEAQ. The CDR3 here is CASSPGWSGNDEQYF. The CDR3 DNA follows: TGTGCCAGCAGCCCGGGATGGTCAGGGAACGACGAGCAGTACTTC.

J is TRBJ1-2 and V is TRBV27; no reliable D call. Between the trimmed V and J ends, which lost 5 bases and 0 bases, there was a span of 16 bases. The CDR3 has 16 residues. CDR1 is MNHEY and CDR2 is SMNVEV in the germline V gene (reference sequence). The CDR3 DNA is TGTGCCAGCAGTACTTTCTTAGGGAAATCTAACTATGGCTACACCTTC. Its translation: CASSTFLGKSNYGYTF.